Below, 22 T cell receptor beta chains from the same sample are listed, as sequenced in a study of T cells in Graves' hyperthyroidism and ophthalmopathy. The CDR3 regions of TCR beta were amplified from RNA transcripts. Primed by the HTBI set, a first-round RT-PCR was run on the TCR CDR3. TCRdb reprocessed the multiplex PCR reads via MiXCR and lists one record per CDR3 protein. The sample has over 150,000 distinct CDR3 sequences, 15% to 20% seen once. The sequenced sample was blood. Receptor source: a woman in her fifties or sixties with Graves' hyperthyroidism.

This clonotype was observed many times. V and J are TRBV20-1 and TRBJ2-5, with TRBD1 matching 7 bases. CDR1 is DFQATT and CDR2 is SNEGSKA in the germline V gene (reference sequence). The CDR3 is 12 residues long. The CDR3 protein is CSQDRAGETQYF. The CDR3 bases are TGCAGCCAAGACAGGGCGGGAGAGACCCAGTACTTC.

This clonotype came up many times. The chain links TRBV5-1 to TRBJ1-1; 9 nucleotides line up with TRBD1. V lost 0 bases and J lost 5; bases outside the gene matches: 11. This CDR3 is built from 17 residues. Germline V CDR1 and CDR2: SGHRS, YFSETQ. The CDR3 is CASSLAQGAPLRTEAFF. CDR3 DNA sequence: TGCGCCAGCAGCTTGGCACAGGGGGCGCCGCTAAGAACTGAAGCTTTCTTT.

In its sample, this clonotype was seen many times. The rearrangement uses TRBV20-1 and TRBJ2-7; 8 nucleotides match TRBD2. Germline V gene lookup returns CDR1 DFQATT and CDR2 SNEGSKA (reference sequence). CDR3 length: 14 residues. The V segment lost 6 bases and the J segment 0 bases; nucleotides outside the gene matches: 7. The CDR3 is CSATRGGDSYEQYF. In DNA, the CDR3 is TGCAGTGCCACTCGGGGGGGCGACTCCTACGAGCAGTACTTC.

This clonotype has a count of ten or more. In DNA form, the CDR3 reads TGTGCCAGCAGCTTAGGAGGACAGGGGGGCTACGAGCAGTACTTC. Translation gives CASSLGGQGGYEQYF. The chain combines TRBV11-2 with TRBJ2-7; 10 nucleotides line up with TRBD1. This CDR3 region has 15 residues. The V gene end was trimmed by 1 base and the J gene end by 3 bases; junction bases not matched to a gene: 3. CDR1 and CDR2 from the germline V gene are SGHAT and FQNNGV. The variable domain in full, with the rest retrieved from reference TRBV11-2 and TRBJ2-7, is EAGVAQSPRYKIIEKRQSVAFWCNPISGHATLYWYQQILGQGPKLLIQFQNNGVVDDSQLPKDRFSAERLKGVDSTLKIQPAKLEDSAVYLCASSLGGQGGYEQYFGPGTRLTVT.

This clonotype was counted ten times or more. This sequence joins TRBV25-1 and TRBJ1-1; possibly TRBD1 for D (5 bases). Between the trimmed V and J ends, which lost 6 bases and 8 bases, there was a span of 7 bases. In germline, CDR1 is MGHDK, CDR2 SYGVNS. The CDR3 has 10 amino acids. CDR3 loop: CASRGTEAFF. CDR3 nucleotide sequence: TGTGCCAGCAGAGGGACCGAAGCTTTCTTT.

CDR3 protein: CASSSVHGPLNIQYF. Here the CDR3 DNA reads TGTGCCAGCAGCTCCGTACATGGACCTCTAAACATTCAGTACTTC. This sequence joins TRBV7-3 and TRBJ2-4, with unresolved D. The germline V and J ends were trimmed by 4 bases and 6 bases, with 16 bases remaining between them. The CDR3 covers 15 residues. CDR1 SGHTA and CDR2 FQGTGA come from the germline V gene.

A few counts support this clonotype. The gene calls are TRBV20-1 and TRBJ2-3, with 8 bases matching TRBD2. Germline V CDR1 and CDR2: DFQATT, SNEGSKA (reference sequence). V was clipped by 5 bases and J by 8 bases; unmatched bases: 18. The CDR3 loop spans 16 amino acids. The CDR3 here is CSALLREGGLTGTQYF. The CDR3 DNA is TGCAGTGCTTTACTACGGGAGGGGGGGCTTACGGGTACGCAGTATTTT.

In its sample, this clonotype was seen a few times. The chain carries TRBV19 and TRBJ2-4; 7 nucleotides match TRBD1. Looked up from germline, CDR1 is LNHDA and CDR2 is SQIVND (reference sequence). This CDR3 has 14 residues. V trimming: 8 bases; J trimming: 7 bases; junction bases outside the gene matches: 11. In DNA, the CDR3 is TGTGCCAGTTCCCAAAGGGGGCGCGAGAACATTCAGTACTTC. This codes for CASSQRGRENIQYF.

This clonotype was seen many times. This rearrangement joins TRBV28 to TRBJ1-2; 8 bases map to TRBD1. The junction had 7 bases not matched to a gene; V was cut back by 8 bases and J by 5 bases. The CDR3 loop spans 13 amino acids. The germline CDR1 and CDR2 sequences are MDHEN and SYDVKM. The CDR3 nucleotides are TGTGCCAGCCTGCTACAGGGGGGATATGGCTACACCTTC. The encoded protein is CASLLQGGYGYTF.

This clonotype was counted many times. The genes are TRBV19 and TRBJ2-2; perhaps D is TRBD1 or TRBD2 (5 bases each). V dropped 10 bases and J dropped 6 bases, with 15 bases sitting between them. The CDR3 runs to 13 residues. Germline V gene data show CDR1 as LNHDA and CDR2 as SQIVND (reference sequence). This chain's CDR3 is CATAGWGSGELFF. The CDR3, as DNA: TGTGCCACCGCAGGCTGGGGGTCCGGGGAGCTGTTTTTT.

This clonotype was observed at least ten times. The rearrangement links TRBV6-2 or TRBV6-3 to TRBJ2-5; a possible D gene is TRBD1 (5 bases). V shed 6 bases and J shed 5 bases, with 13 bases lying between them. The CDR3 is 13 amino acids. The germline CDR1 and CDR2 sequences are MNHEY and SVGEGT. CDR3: CASRHQGRETQYF. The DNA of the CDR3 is TGTGCCAGCAGGCATCAGGGCAGGGAGACCCAGTACTTC.

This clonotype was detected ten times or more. Written as DNA, the CDR3 is TGTGCCAGCAGCTTAGCAGGGGGGGGAAGCAATCAGCCCCAGCATTTT. Translation: CASSLAGGGSNQPQHF. The chain joins TRBV7-2 to TRBJ1-5, with D maybe TRBD1 (6 bases). V lost 0 bases, J lost 1 base, and 10 bases lay in between. The CDR3 has 16 amino acids. Germline V gives CDR1 SGHTA, CDR2 FQGNSA.

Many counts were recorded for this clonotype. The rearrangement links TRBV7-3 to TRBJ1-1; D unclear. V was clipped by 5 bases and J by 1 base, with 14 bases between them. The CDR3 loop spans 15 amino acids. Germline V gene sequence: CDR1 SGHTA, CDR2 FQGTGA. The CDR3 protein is CASSLLAGPNTEAFF. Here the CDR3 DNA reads TGTGCCAGCAGCCTACTTGCAGGCCCGAACACTGAAGCTTTCTTT.

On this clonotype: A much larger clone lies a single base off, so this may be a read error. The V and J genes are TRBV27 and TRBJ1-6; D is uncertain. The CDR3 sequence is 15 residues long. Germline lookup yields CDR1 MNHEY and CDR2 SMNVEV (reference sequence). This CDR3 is CASSLTYSYNPPLHF. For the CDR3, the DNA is TGTGCCAGCAGTTTAACCTACTCCTATAATCCACCCCTCCACTTT.

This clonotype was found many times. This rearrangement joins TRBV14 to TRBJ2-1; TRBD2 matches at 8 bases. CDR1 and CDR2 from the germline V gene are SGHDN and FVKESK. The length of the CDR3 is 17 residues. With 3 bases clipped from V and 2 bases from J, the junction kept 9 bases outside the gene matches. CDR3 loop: CASSHSRGGLPYNEQFF. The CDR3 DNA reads TGTGCCAGCAGCCATAGCCGCGGGGGGCTTCCCTACAATGAGCAGTTCTTC. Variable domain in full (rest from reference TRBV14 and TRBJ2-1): EAGVTQFPSHSVIEKGQTVTLRCDPISGHDNLYWYRRVMGKEIKFLLHFVKESKQDESGMPNNRFLAERTGGTYSTLKVQPAELEDSGVYFCASSHSRGGLPYNEQFFGPGTRLTVL.

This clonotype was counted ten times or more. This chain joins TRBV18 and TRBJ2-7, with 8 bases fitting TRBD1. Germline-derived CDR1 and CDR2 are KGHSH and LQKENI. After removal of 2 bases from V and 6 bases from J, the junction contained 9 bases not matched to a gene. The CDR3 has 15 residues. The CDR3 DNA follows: TGTGCCAGCTCACCAGGGTTTGCAGGGGGCCGCGAGCAGTACTTC. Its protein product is CASSPGFAGGREQYF.

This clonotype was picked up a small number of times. CDR3 sequence reads: CASSPSSSRYNSPLHF. The CDR3 nucleotides are TGTGCCAGCAGCCCATCGAGCAGCCGCTATAATTCACCCCTCCACTTT. This chain joins TRBV25-1 and TRBJ1-6; D not certain. Trimming removed 6 bases from V and 3 bases from J, with 15 bases in between. The CDR3 has 16 residues. Germline values: CDR1 MGHDK, CDR2 SYGVNS.

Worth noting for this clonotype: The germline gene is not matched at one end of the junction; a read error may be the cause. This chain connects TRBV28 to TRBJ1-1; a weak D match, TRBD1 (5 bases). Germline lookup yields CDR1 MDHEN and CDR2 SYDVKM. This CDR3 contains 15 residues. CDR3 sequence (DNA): TGTGCCAGCAGCCCCCTGGGGACCGCGCAAGGTGAAGCTTCCTTT. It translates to CASSPLGTAQGEASF.

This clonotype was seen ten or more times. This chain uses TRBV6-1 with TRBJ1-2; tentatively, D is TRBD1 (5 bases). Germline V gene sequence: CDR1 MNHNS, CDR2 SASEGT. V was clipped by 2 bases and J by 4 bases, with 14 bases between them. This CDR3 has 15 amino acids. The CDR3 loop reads CASSELTGGVYGYTF. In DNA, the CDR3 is TGTGCCAGCAGTGAATTAACAGGCGGCGTCTATGGCTACACCTTC.

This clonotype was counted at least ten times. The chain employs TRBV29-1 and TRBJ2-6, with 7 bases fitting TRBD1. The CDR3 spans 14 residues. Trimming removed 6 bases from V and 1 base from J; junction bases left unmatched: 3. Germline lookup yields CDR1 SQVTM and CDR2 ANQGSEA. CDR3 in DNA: TGCAGCGTCCTACAGGGGTCTGGGGCCAACGTCCTGACTTTC. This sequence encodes CSVLQGSGANVLTF.

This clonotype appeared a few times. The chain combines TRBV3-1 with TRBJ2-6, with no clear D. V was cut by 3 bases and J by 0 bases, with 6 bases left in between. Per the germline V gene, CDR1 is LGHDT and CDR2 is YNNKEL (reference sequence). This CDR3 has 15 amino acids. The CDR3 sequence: CASSQARSGANVLTF. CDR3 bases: TGTGCCAGCAGCCAGGCACGCTCTGGGGCCAACGTCCTGACTTTC.

CDR3 in amino acids: CASRPGSLNTEAFF. The CDR3 nucleotides are TGTGCCAGCAGGCCGGGTTCATTGAACACTGAAGCTTTCTTT. The V and J genes are TRBV6-2 or TRBV6-3 and TRBJ1-1; unclear D gene. The CDR3 is 14 residues long. V lost 6 bases and J 0 bases, leaving 11 bases between the germline ends. Germline values: CDR1 MNHEY, CDR2 SVGEGT.